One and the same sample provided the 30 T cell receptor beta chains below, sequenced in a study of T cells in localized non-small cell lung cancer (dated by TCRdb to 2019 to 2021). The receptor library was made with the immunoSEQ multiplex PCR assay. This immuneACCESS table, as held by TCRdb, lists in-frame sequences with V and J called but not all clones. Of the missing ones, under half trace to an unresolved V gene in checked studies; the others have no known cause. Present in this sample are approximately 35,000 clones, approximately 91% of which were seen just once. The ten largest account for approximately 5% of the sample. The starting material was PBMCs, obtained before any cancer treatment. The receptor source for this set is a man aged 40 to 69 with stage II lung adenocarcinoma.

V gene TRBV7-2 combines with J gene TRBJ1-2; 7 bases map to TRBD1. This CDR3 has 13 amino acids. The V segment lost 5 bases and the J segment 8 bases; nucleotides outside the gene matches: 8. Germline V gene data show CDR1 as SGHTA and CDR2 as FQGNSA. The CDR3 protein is CASSRDRVDGYTF. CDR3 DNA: TGTGCCAGCAGCCGAGACAGGGTTGACGGCTACACCTTC.

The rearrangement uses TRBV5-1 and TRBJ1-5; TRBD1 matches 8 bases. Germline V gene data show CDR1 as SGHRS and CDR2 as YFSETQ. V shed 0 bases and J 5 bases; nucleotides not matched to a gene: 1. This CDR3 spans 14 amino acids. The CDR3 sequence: CASSLGTGYQPQHF. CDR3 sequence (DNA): TGCGCCAGCAGCTTGGGGACAGGGTATCAGCCCCAGCATTTT.

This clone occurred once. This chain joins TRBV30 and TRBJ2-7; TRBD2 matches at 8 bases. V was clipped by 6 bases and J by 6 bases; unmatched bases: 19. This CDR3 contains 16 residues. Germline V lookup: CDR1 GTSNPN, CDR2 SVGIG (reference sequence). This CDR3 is CACTRGTSGGRIEQYF. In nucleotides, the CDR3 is TGTGCCTGCACCCGGGGGACGAGCGGGGGCCGAATCGAGCAGTACTTC.

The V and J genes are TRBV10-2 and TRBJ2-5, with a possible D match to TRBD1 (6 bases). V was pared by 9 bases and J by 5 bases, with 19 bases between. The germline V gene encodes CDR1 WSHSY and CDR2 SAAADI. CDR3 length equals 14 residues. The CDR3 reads CASTRPGQGETQYF. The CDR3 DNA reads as TGCGCCAGTACAAGGCCGGGACAAGGGGAGACCCAGTACTTC.

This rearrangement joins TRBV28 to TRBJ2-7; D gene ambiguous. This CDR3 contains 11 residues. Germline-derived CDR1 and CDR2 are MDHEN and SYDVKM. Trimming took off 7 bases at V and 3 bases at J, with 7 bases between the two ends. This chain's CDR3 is CASNGGYEQYF. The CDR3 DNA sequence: TGTGCCAGCAACGGCGGCTACGAGCAGTACTTC.

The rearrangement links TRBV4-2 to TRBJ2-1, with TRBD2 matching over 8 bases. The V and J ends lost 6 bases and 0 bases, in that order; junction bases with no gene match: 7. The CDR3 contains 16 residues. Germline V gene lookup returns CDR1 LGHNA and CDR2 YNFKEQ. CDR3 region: CASSIQLADSYNEQFF. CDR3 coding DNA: TGTGCCAGCAGTATCCAACTAGCGGACTCCTACAATGAGCAGTTCTTC.

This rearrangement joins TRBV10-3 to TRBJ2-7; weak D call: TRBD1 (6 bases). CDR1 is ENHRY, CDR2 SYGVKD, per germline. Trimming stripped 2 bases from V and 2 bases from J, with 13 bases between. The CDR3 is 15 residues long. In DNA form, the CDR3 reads TGTGCCATCAGTGAGCGCGGCAGGGGAACCTACGAGCAGTACTTC. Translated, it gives CAISERGRGTYEQYF.

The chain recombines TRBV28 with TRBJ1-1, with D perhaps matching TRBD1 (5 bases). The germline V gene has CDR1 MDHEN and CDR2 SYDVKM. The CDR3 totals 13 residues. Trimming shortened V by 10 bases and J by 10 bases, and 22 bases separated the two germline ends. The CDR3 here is CATGRGGGTGAFF. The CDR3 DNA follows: TGTGCCACGGGGCGGGGCGGAGGAACGGGAGCTTTCTTT.

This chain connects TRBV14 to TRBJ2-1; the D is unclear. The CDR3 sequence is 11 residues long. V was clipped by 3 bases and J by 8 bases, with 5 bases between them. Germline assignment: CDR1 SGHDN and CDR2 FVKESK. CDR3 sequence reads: CASSQGYEQFF. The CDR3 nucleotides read TGTGCCAGCAGCCAGGGGTATGAGCAGTTCTTC.

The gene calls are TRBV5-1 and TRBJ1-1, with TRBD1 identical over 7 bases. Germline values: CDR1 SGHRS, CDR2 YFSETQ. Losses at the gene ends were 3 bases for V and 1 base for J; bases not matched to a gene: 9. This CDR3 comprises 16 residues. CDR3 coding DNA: TGCGCCAGCAGCTCTAACGTAAACAGGGGGAACACTGAAGCTTTCTTT. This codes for CASSSNVNRGNTEAFF.

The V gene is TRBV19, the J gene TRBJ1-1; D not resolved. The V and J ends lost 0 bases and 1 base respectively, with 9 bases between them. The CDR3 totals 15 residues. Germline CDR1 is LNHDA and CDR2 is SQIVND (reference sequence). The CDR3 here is CASSIDGYGNTEAFF. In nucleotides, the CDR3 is TGTGCCAGTAGTATAGATGGCTACGGGAACACTGAAGCTTTCTTT. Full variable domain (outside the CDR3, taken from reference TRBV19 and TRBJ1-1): DGGITQSPKYLFRKEGQNVTLSCEQNLNHDAMYWYRQDPGQGLRLIYYSQIVNDFQKGDIAEGYSVSREKKESFPLTVTSAQKNPTAFYLCASSIDGYGNTEAFFGQGTRLTVV.

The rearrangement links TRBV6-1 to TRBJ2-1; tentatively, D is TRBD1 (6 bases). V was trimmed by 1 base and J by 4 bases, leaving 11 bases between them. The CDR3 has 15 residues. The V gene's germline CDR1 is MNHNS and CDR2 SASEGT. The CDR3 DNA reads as TGTGCCAGCAGTGAAGAAGGGGGACCTTACAATGAGCAGTTCTTC. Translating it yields CASSEEGGPYNEQFF.

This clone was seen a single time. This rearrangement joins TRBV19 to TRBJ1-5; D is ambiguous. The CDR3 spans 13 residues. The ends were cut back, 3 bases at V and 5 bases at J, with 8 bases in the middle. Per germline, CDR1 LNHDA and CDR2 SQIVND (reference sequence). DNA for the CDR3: TGTGCCAGTAGTATTGGGTTCGATCAGCCCCAGCATTTT. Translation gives CASSIGFDQPQHF.

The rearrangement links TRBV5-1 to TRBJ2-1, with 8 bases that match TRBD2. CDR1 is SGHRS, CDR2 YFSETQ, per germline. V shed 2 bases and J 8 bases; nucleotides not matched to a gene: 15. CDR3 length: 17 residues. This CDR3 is CASSFNGFASGSHEQFF. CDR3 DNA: TGCGCCAGCAGCTTTAACGGTTTCGCTAGCGGGTCCCATGAGCAGTTCTTC.

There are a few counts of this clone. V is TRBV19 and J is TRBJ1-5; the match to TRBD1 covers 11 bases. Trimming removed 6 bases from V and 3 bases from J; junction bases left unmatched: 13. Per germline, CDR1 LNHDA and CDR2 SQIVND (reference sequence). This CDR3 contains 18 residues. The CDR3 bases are TGTGCCAGTAGCCCTACCGGGACAGGGGGGAGAGTCAATCAGCCCCAGCATTTT. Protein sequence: CASSPTGTGGRVNQPQHF.

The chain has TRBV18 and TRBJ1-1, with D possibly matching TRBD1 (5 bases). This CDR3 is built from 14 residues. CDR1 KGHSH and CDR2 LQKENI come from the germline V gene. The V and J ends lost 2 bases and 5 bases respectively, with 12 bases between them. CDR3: CASSPGAEGTEAFF. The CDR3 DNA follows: TGTGCCAGCTCACCAGGGGCGGAGGGGACTGAAGCTTTCTTT.

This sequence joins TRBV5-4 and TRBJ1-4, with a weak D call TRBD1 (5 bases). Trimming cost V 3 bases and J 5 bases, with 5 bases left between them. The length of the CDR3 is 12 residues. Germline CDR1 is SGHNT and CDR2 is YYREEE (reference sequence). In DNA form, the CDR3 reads TGTGCCAGCAGCTCAGGGAATGAAAAACTGTTTTTT. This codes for CASSSGNEKLFF.

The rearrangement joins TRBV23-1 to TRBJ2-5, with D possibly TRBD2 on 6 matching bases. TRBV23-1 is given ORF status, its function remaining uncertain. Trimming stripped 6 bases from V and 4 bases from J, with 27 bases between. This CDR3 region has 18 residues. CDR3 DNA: TGCGCCAGCAGCGGGAGACCAGAAAAAGACCCGGTATCAGAGACCCAGTACTTC. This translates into CASSGRPEKDPVSETQYF.

The CDR3 sequence: CASSVPKVYEQYF. The DNA for the CDR3 is TGTGCCAGCAGTGTACCTAAGGTCTACGAGCAGTACTTC. V is TRBV28 and J is TRBJ2-7; D is unresolved. The CDR3 is 13 residues long. Trimming pared 5 bases from V and 3 bases from J, leaving 11 bases between. Looked up from germline, CDR1 is MDHEN and CDR2 is SYDVKM.

The CDR3 is CAIRGGGGFNQPQHF. CDR3 bases: TGTGCCATCCGGGGGGGAGGCGGATTCAATCAGCCCCAGCATTTT. V gene TRBV10-3 combines with J gene TRBJ1-5; D may be TRBD1 (5 bases). CDR1 is ENHRY, CDR2 SYGVKD, per germline. V lost 8 bases and J lost 3, with 17 bases in between. The CDR3 loop spans 15 amino acids.

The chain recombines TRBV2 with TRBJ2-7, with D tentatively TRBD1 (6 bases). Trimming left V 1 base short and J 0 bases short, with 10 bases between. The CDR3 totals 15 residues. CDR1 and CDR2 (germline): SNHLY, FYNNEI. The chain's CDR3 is CASSEGGTPSYEQYF. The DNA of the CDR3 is TGTGCCAGCAGTGAAGGGGGGACACCCTCCTACGAGCAGTACTTC.

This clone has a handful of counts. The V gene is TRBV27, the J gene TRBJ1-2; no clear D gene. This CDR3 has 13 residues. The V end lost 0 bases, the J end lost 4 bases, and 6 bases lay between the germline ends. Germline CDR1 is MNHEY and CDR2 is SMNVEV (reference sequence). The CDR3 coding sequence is TGTGCCAGCAGTTTATCAGGGTCCTATGGCTACACCTTC. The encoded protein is CASSLSGSYGYTF.

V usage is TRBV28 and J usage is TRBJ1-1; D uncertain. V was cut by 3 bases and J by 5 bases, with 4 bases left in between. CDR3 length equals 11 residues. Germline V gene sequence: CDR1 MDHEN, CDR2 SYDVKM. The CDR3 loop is CASSFKTEAFF. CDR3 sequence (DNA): TGTGCCAGCAGTTTCAAAACTGAAGCTTTCTTT. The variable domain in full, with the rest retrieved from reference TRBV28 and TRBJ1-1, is DVKVTQSSRYLVKRTGEKVFLECVQDMDHENMFWYRQDPGLGLRLIYFSYDVKMKEKGDIPEGYSVSREKKERFSLILESASTNQTSMYLCASSFKTEAFFGQGTRLTVV.

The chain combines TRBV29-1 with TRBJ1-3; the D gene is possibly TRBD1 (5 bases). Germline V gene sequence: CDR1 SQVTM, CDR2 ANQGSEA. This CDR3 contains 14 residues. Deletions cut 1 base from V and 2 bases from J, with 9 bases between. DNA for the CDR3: TGCAGCGTTGAAGTTAAAGGGGCTGGAAACACCATATATTTT. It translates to CSVEVKGAGNTIYF. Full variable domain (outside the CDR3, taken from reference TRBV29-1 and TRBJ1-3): SAVISQKPSRDICQRGTSLTIQCQVDSQVTMMFWYRQQPGQSLTLIATANQGSEATYESGFVIDKFPISRPNLTFSTLTVSNMSPEDSSIYLCSVEVKGAGNTIYFGEGSWLTVV.

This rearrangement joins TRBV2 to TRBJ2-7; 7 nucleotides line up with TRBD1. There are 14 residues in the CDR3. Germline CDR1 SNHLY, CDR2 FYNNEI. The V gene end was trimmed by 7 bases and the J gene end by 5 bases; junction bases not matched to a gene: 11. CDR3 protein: CASNQQGKLHEQYF. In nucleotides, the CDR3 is TGTGCCAGCAACCAACAGGGGAAACTCCACGAGCAGTACTTC.

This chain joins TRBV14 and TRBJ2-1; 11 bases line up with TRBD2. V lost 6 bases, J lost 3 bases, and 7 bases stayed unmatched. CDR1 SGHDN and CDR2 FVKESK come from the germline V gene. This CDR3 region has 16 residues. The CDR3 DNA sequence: TGTGCCAGCAGTAGACTAGCGGGATCTGTCTACAATGAGCAGTTCTTC. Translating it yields CASSRLAGSVYNEQFF.

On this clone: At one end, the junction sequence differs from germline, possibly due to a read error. CDR3 loop: CASSQDPGALYDYTF. The CDR3 DNA follows: TGTGCCAGCAGCCAAGATCCGGGGGCCCTCTATGACTACACCTTC. The chain links TRBV14 to TRBJ1-2; tentative D call: TRBD1 (6 bases). The germline V gene has CDR1 SGHDN and CDR2 FVKESK. The CDR3 consists of 15 residues.

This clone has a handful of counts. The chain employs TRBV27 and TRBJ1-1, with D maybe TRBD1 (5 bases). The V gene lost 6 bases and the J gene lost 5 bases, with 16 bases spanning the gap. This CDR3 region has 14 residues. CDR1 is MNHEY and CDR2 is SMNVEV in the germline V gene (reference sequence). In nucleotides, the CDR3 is TGTGCCAGCAGCCGCCTGCGGGGGGGGACTGAAGCTTTCTTT. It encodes CASSRLRGGTEAFF.

CDR3 region: CASSSSESGANVLTF. CDR3 in DNA: TGTGCCAGCAGTTCTTCAGAGTCTGGGGCCAACGTCCTGACTTTC. The chain uses TRBV27 and TRBJ2-6; D gene ambiguous. Trimming took 4 bases from V and 1 from J, leaving 8 bases between them. CDR1 and CDR2 from the germline V gene are MNHEY and SMNVEV (reference sequence). CDR3 length equals 15 residues. The whole variable domain, filled in from reference TRBV27 and TRBJ2-6, reads EAQVTQNPRYLITVTGKKLTVTCSQNMNHEYMSWYRQDPGLGLRQIYYSMNVEVTDKGDVPEGYKVSRKEKRNFPLILESPSPNQTSLYFCASSSSESGANVLTFGAGSRLTVL.

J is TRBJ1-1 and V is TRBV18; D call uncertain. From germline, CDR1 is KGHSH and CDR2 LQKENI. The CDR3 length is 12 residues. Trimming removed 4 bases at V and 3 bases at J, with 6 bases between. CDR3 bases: TGTGCCAGCTCACGACGTCACACTGAAGCTTTCTTT. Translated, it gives CASSRRHTEAFF.